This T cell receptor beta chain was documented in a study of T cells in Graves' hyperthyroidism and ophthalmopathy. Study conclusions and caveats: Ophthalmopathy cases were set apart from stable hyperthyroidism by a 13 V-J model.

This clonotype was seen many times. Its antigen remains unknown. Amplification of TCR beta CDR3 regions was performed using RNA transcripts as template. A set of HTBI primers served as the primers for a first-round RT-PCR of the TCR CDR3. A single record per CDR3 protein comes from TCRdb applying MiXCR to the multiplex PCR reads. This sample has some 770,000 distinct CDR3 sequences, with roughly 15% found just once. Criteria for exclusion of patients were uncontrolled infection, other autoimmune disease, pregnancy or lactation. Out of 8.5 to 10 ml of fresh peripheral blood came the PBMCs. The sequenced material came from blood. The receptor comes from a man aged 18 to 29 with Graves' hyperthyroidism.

Written as DNA, the CDR3 is TGTGCCAGCAGCGGTGAGGGGGACGGGACCTACGAGCAGTACTTC. Translating it yields CASSGEGDGTYEQYF. The chain links TRBV9 to TRBJ2-7, with D possibly TRBD1 on 6 matching bases. The CDR3 consists of 15 residues. Germline CDR1 SGDLS, CDR2 YYNGEE. The V gene lost 3 bases and the J gene lost 2 bases, with 15 bases spanning the gap.